This TCR beta chain appears in the sequencing data of a study of blood T cell repertoires in COVID-19. For the study at large: The analysed material was cDNA or gDNA that came from T cells, B-cell-depleted T cells, or PBMCs.

Source study methods: Quantification of nucleated cells was approximated via reference gene primer amplification. Assay used: immunoSEQ multiplex PCR; TCRdb lists only in-frame clones, some missing. V, J and clone size reflect that table, while D and trimming were determined from the DNA. The sample includes tens of thousands of clones, roughly 92% seen only once; the top ten take less than 5.5%. CDR1 is MNHEY and CDR2 is SVGAGI in the germline V gene. V dropped 4 bases and J dropped 6 bases, with 13 bases sitting between them. The length of the CDR3 is 13 residues. This clone was recorded once. The specimen sequenced was peripheral blood. The source is a human donor in a cohort sampled during active COVID-19. The J gene is TRBJ2-7, the V gene TRBV6-5, with D maybe TRBD2 (6 bases). Here the CDR3 reads CASSLLARTEQYF. The CDR3 coding sequence is TGTGCCAGCAGTTTACTAGCACGTACCGAGCAGTACTTC.